The 12 T cell receptor beta chains below were found in one sample sequenced in a study of CD8 T cells in ankylosing spondylitis. From the 5' RACE reads, TCRdb called clonotypes with MiXCR, one entry per CDR3 protein. Altogether 200,000 or so distinct CDR3 sequences are present, over 15% being singletons, with the ten largest covering 4.3%. The sequencing sample was made of blood, either unsorted or a sorted T cell fraction (not recorded which). The receptors shown here come from a male donor aged 10-30 years with ankylosing spondylitis or in good health (not recorded which).

This clonotype has ten or more counts. This chain links TRBV30 with TRBJ1-1; D gene uncertain. CDR1 GTSNPN and CDR2 SVGIG come from the germline V gene (reference sequence). The CDR3 has 13 residues. The V and J ends lost 4 bases and 3 bases respectively, with 12 bases between them. The CDR3 reads CAWIEGSDTEAFF. CDR3 nucleotides: TGTGCCTGGATAGAAGGCTCGGACACTGAAGCTTTCTTT.

This clonotype was counted a few times. The chain couples TRBV2 to TRBJ2-1; TRBD2 matches 7 bases. Per germline, CDR1 SNHLY and CDR2 FYNNEI. The CDR3 spans 16 residues. With 2 bases clipped from V and 2 bases from J, the junction kept 6 bases outside the gene matches. The CDR3 DNA reads TGTGCCAGCAGTGAAAAGGCTAGCGGTGCCTACAATGAGCAGTTCTTC. Protein sequence: CASSEKASGAYNEQFF.

In this sample, this clonotype turned up many times. The J gene is TRBJ2-7, the V gene TRBV10-3; 8 bases line up with TRBD2. The germline gives CDR1 ENHRY, CDR2 SYGVKD. V trimming: 10 bases; J trimming: 6 bases; junction bases outside the gene matches: 8. The CDR3 has 12 residues. CDR3 nucleotides: TGTGCCACCCTGGGTACTAGCGGCGAGCAGTACTTC. It codes for CATLGTSGEQYF.

This clonotype was recorded many times. The J gene is TRBJ1-1, the V gene TRBV4-1; TRBD1 matches at 12 bases. The V and J ends lost 1 base and 9 bases, in that order; junction bases with no gene match: 3. The CDR3 is made up of 14 amino acids. Germline V gene data show CDR1 as MGHRA and CDR2 as YSYEKL. The DNA of the CDR3 is TGCGCCAGCAGCCAAGGGGACAGGGGGCTTCAAGCTTTCTTT. This gives the protein CASSQGDRGLQAFF.

This clonotype came up many times. The rearrangement links TRBV20-1 to TRBJ1-2; 7 positions match TRBD1. V lost 7 bases to trimming and J lost 3 bases; unmatched junction nucleotides: 5. The CDR3 runs to 12 residues. Germline CDR1 reads DFQATT; CDR2 reads SNEGSKA (reference sequence). The CDR3, as DNA: TGCAGTGGCAACAGGGGTGACTATGGCTACACCTTC. Protein: CSGNRGDYGYTF.

This clonotype came up many times. The chain uses TRBV4-2 and TRBJ2-3; no definite D call. V gave up 0 bases and J gave up 4 bases, with 14 bases separating them. CDR3 size: 16 residues. In germline, CDR1 is LGHNA, CDR2 YNFKEQ. Here the CDR3 reads CASSQEAFAVADTQYF. CDR3 in DNA: TGTGCCAGCAGCCAAGAGGCGTTTGCGGTGGCAGATACGCAGTATTTT.

This clonotype showed up many times. V and J are TRBV7-8 and TRBJ1-1; the D is unclear. Germline CDR1 is SGHVS and CDR2 is FQNEAQ. This CDR3 is built from 15 residues. The V gene lost 6 bases and the J gene lost 0 bases, with 14 bases spanning the gap. The CDR3 DNA follows: TGTGCCAGCAGTCCCAGCCCTATCGTGAACACTGAAGCTTTCTTT. The encoded protein is CASSPSPIVNTEAFF.

Many counts were recorded for this clonotype. The chain links TRBV2 to TRBJ1-5; 9 nucleotides line up with TRBD1. The V segment lost 8 bases and the J segment 6 bases; nucleotides outside the gene matches: 2. The CDR3 runs to 12 residues. Germline assignment: CDR1 SNHLY and CDR2 FYNNEI. In nucleotides, the CDR3 is TGTGCCAGCGGGACAGGGAGTCAGCCCCAGCATTTT. It is translated as CASGTGSQPQHF.

The V call is TRBV2, the J call TRBJ2-7, with a possible D match to TRBD1 (5 bases). CDR1 is SNHLY and CDR2 is FYNNEI in the germline V gene. The CDR3 spans 13 residues. Trimming took 3 bases from V and 4 from J, leaving 10 bases between them. The CDR3 DNA reads TGTGCCAGCAGTGAGGCAGGGATGTACGAGCAGTACGTC. Translated, it gives CASSEAGMYEQYV.

A word on this clonotype: Lacking the conserved final phenylalanine or tryptophan, this CDR3 likely reflects a read error. The chain has TRBV4-1 and TRBJ2-3, with a possible D match to TRBD2 (5 bases). Germline V gene data show CDR1 as MGHRA and CDR2 as YSYEKL. The CDR3 loop spans 12 amino acids. CDR3 DNA sequence: TGCGCCAGCAGCCAAACCGGGGATACCCAGTATTAT. This gives the protein CASSQTGDTQYY.

The rearrangement joins TRBV20-1 to TRBJ1-1; tentatively, D is TRBD1 (5 bases). Trimming took 2 bases from V and 7 from J, leaving 17 bases between them. In germline, CDR1 is DFQATT, CDR2 SNEGSKA (reference sequence). The CDR3 has 14 amino acids. In DNA form, the CDR3 reads TGCAGTGCTAGATTGTGGGGATCTCAGGGTGAAGCTTTCTTT. It is translated as CSARLWGSQGEAFF.

There are many counts of this clonotype. No conserved phenylalanine or tryptophan ends this CDR3, so it is likely a read error. The limits of the CDR3 on the DNA are not certain, so only TCRdb's listed CDR3 is given. This sequence joins TRBV19 and TRBJ1-1. Termini included, the CDR3 measures 8 amino acids. Germline-derived CDR1 and CDR2 are LNHDA and SQIVND (reference sequence). The CDR3 loop is CASSLRSL.